This TCR beta chain is from a study of regulatory T cells in long-lasting Graves disease. Regarding the study as a whole: Among the persistent patients, 2,741 public clonotypes were shared, more than the approximately 1,000 shared among new patients. Repertoires from persistent disease leaned toward TRBV28, TRBJ1-2 and TRBJ2-5.

Regarding time point: persistent/refractory GD, antithyroid drugs over 5 years with positive TRAb. The TCR library was made from RNA extracted from PBMCs. This clonotype was picked up many times. Its specificity is unknown. iRepertoire HTBI primers and Arm-PCR of CDR3 regions built TCR beta libraries. MiXCR was run by TCRdb on the multiplex PCR reads, yielding one entry per CDR3 protein. The table records about 460,000 distinct CDR3 sequences, 20% to 25% of them present only once. The CDR3 spans 13 residues. V was trimmed by 1 base and J by 3 bases, leaving 6 bases between them. CDR1 and CDR2 from the germline V gene are LNHNV and YYDKDF (reference sequence).

The material sequenced was peripheral blood mononuclear cells (PBMCs), taken when the disease was refractory, from a patient treated with antithyroid drugs. This TCR was recovered from a female donor with Graves disease. The V gene is TRBV15, the J gene TRBJ1-2; the D is unclear. The CDR3 region has the DNA TGTGCCACCAGCAGAGCGGGAGACTATGGCTACACCTTC. It codes for CATSRAGDYGYTF.